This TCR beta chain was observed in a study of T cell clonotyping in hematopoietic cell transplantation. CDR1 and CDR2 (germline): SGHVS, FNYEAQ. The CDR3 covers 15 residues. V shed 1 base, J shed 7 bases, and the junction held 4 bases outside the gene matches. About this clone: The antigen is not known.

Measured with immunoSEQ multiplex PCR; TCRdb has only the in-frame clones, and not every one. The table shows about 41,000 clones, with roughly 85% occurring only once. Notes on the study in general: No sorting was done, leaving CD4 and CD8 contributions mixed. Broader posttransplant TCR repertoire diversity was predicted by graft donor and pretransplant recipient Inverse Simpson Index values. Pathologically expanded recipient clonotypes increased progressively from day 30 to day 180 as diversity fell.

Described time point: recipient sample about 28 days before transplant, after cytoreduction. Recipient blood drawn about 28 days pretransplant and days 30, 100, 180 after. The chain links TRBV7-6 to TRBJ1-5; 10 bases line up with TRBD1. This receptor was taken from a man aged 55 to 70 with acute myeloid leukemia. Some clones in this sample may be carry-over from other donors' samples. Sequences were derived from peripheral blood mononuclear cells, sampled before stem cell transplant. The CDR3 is CASSLEGTGEQPQHF. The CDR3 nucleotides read TGTGCCAGCAGCTTAGAGGGGACAGGGGAACAGCCCCAGCATTTT.